This T cell receptor (beta chain) was identified during a study of shared clonotypes between healthy human individuals. General study results and limits: Blood was the only sampled material, and tissue repertoires likely differ.

Partitioning of CD4+ cells yielded a CD45RA+ naive subset and a CD45RA-negative memory subset. The CDR3 consists of 11 residues. The V gene lost 4 bases and the J gene lost 11 bases, with 11 bases spanning the gap. Germline V gene lookup returns CDR1 MDHEN and CDR2 SYDVKM. Method: immunoSEQ multiplex PCR; TCRdb's copy keeps in-frame clones and lacks some. The sample records approximately 620,000 clones, 97% being singletons. Notes on this clone: The antigen is not known. The sample holds other DNA sequences that translate to the same CDR3.

The sequence derives from a woman in her twenties or thirties in good health. Sequencing was performed on naive CD4+ T cells sorted from blood. The sample's subset: CD45RA+ positively selected. This rearrangement joins TRBV28 to TRBJ2-5; D tentatively reads TRBD1 or TRBD2 (5 bases each). For the CDR3, the DNA is TGTGCCAGCAGTTCCCGAGGGGAGCAGTACTTC. It translates to CASSSRGEQYF.